This T cell receptor (beta chain) was sequenced in a study of T cells in Graves' hyperthyroidism and ophthalmopathy. On the study more broadly: Peripheral blood samples were taken at initial diagnosis, prior to any treatment.

TCR beta CDR3 region amplification was performed from RNA transcripts. First-round RT-PCR of the TCR CDR3 relied on the HTBI primer set. TCRdb re-derived calls from the multiplex PCR reads in MiXCR, one entry per CDR3 protein. The sample includes about 270,000 distinct CDR3 sequences, 20% to 25% seen only once; the top ten take around 28%. Study-wide results and limits: In blood, most of the thyroid clonotypes expanded above 0.001 were also present.

The CDR3 has 13 amino acids. Germline lookup yields CDR1 GTSNPN and CDR2 SVGIG (reference sequence). V shed 5 bases and J 5 bases; nucleotides not matched to a gene: 4. Hyperthyroidism was newly diagnosed in patients aged 18 to 65 (duration under 2 months). Cells are PBMCs isolated from 9 to 10 ml of fresh blood. This clonotype was counted ten times or more. Antigen: not known. The chain joins TRBV30 to TRBJ2-2; 8 bases agree with TRBD1. The source is a man between 35 and 55 years old with Graves' hyperthyroidism that later progressed to Graves' ophthalmopathy. The sample comprised blood. This chain's CDR3 is CAWRTGITGELFF. The CDR3 nucleotides are TGTGCCTGGCGGACAGGGATAACCGGGGAGCTGTTTTTT.